Listed here is a single T cell receptor beta chain. This CDR3 spans 16 amino acids. Germline values: CDR1 SGHRS, CDR2 YFSETQ. V dropped 0 bases and J dropped 4 bases, with 13 bases sitting between them. The source of the sample is a study of T-cell reconstitution after alpha-beta-depleted transplantation in children. For TCRbeta, the library was prepared with unique molecular identifiers. TCRdb itself ran the PCR reads through MiXCR, one entry per CDR3 protein. Of a few hundred thousand distinct CDR3 sequences in the sample, 25% to 30% are singletons; the top ten hold about 35%. This TCR was recovered from a boy younger than two with Wiskott-Aldrich syndrome, due to receive a stem cell transplant. The chain carries TRBV5-1 and TRBJ2-2, with a possible D match to TRBD2 (5 bases). Sequencing used PBMCs, obtained before TCRalphabeta/CD19-depleted stem cell transplant. The CDR3 region is CASSLVAGTITGELFF. The CDR3 DNA sequence: TGCGCCAGCAGCTTGGTTGCGGGCACAATCACCGGGGAGCTGTTTTTT.